This TCR beta chain originates from a study of cytomegalovirus exposure and HLA in healthy donors. CDR1 and CDR2 from the germline V gene are SEHNR and FQNEAQ (reference sequence). Trimming took 5 bases from V and 3 from J, leaving 8 bases between them. The CDR3 spans 12 residues. The PCR used 60 Vbeta and 13 Jbeta primers. Profiling relied on immunoSEQ multiplex PCR, and the TCRdb table lists in-frame clones only, not all of them. The sample lists 120,000 or so clones; over 80% were seen once. The receptor comes from a man aged 30 to 39 in good health and CMV-seronegative. The sequenced sample was PBMCs. This chain connects TRBV7-9 to TRBJ2-7, with a tentative D call TRBD2 (5 bases). CDR3 residues: CASSPAGYEQYF. The DNA for the CDR3 is TGTGCCAGCAGCCCGGCGGGCTACGAGCAGTACTTC.